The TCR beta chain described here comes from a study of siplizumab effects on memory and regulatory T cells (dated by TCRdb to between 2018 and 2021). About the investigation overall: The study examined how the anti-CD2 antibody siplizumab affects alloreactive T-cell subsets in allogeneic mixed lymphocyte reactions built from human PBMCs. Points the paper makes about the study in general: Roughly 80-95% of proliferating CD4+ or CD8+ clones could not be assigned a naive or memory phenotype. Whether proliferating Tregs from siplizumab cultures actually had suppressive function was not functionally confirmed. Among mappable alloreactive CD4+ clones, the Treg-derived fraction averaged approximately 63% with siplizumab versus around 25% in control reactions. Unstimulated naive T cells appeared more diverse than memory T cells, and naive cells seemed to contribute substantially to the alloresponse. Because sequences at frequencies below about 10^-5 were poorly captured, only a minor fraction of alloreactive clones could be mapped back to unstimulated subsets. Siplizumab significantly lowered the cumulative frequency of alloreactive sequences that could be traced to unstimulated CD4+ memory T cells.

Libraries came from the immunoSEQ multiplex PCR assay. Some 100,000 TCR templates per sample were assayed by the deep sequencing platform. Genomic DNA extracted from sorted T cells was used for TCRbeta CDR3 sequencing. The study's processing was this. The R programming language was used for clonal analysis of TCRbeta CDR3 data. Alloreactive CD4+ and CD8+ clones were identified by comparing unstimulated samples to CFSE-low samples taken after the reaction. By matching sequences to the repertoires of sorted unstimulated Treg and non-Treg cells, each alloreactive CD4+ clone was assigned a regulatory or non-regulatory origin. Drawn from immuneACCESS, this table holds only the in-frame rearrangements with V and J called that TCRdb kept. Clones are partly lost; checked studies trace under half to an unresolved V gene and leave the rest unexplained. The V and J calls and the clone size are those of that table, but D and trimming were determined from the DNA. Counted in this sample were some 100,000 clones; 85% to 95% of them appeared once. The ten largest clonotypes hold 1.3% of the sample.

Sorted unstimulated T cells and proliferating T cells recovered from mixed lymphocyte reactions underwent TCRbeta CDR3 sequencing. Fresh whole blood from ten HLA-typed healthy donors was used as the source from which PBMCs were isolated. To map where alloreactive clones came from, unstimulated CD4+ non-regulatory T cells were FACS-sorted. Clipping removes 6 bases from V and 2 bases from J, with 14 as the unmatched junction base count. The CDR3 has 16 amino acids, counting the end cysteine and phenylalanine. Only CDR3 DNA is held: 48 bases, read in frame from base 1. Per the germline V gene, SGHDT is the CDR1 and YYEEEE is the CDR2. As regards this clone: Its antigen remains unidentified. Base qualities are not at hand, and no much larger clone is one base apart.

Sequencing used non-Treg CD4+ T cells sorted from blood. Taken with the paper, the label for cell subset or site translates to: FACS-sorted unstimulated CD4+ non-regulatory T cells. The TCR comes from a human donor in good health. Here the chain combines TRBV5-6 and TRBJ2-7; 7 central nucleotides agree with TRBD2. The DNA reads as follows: TGTGCCAGCACCGCCTTATTTCTCGGGAGGCCCTACGAGCAGTACTTC. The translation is CASTALFLGRPYEQYF.